The next 20 T cell receptor beta chains were all read from a single sample in a study of blood T cell repertoires in COVID-19. Assay used: immunoSEQ multiplex PCR; TCRdb lists only in-frame clones, some missing. The table has approximately 220,000 clones, approximately 87% seen once; the top ten hold 2.2%. Input material: peripheral blood. All receptors derive from a woman in her fifties or sixties with acute or convalescent COVID-19.

The chain employs TRBV19 and TRBJ2-1; 7 bases are a match to TRBD2. The germline V gene encodes CDR1 LNHDA and CDR2 SQIVND (reference sequence). The CDR3 extends over 15 amino acids. V gave up 1 base and J gave up 6 bases; unmatched junction bases: 6. The CDR3 loop is CASSIGGGGLNEQFF. The CDR3 DNA is TGTGCCAGTAGTATAGGGGGGGGAGGGCTCAATGAGCAGTTCTTC. The entire variable domain, with the rest obtained from reference TRBV19 and TRBJ2-1, is as follows: DGGITQSPKYLFRKEGQNVTLSCEQNLNHDAMYWYRQDPGQGLRLIYYSQIVNDFQKGDIAEGYSVSREKKESFPLTVTSAQKNPTAFYLCASSIGGGGLNEQFFGPGTRLTVL.

The chain carries TRBV5-1 and TRBJ1-3, with a weak D call TRBD1 (6 bases). The V and J ends lost 4 bases and 2 bases respectively, with 13 bases between them. Germline values: CDR1 SGHRS, CDR2 YFSETQ. This CDR3 has 15 residues. As DNA, the CDR3 is TGCGCCAGCAGCCCCCCCGAGGGGGCTGGAAACACCATATATTTT. This gives the protein CASSPPEGAGNTIYF.

The chain has TRBV5-4 and TRBJ2-3, with D tentatively TRBD2 (5 bases). The CDR3 contains 13 residues. CDR1 and CDR2 from the germline V gene are SGHNT and YYREEE (reference sequence). Trimming removed 6 bases at V and 2 bases at J, with 10 bases between. CDR3 in DNA: TGTGCCAGCACCTCGGACTCCACAGATACGCAGTATTTT. Amino acids: CASTSDSTDTQYF.

This chain uses TRBV3-1 (or the pseudogene TRBV3-2) with TRBJ1-6; D uncertain. Germline values: CDR1 LGHDT, CDR2 YNNKEL (reference sequence). This CDR3 is 16 amino acids long. Trimming left V 2 bases short and J 8 bases short, with 16 bases between. CDR3 sequence (DNA): TGTGCCAGCAGCCAATTCTTCTCACTGATCGATTCACCCCTCCACTTT. Its protein product is CASSQFFSLIDSPLHF.

The chain uses TRBV4-3 and TRBJ2-1; 7 nucleotides line up with TRBD1. Germline CDR1 LGHNA, CDR2 YSLEER. This CDR3 spans 15 amino acids. The trim removed 4 bases at V and 1 base at J, leaving 4 bases unmatched. CDR3 protein: CASSPQGVSYNEQFF. DNA for the CDR3: TGCGCCAGCAGCCCTCAGGGGGTGTCCTACAATGAGCAGTTCTTC.

This clone was recorded a few times. The rearrangement uses TRBV11-2 and TRBJ1-1, with D unresolved. The germline gives CDR1 SGHAT, CDR2 FQNNGV. The CDR3 runs 13 residues. The V and J ends lost 0 bases and 6 bases respectively, with 8 bases between them. This CDR3 is CASSLDMAAEAFF. The DNA of the CDR3 is TGTGCCAGCAGCTTAGATATGGCCGCTGAAGCTTTCTTT.

Points on this clone: Within the sample, other DNA sequences also encode this same CDR3. The V and J genes are TRBV5-1 and TRBJ2-3; 9 bases are a match to TRBD2. The CDR3 loop spans 14 amino acids. J was trimmed by 3 bases and V by 4 bases; bases with no gene match: 3. The V gene's germline CDR1 is SGHRS and CDR2 YFSETQ. In DNA, the CDR3 is TGCGCCAGCAGCCTGACTAGCGGTACAGATACGCAGTATTTT. Residues: CASSLTSGTDTQYF.

For the CDR3, the DNA is TGTGCCAGCAGCCTAACCTTAGGAAGCGGGGGCGATACGCAGTATTTT. It translates to CASSLTLGSGGDTQYF. The chain combines TRBV11-2 with TRBJ2-3; 8 bases line up with TRBD2. Trimming took 5 bases from V and 6 from J; bases not matched to a gene: 13. Germline CDR1 is SGHAT and CDR2 is FQNNGV. This CDR3 contains 16 residues.

The chain employs TRBV5-1 and TRBJ2-3; 8 nucleotides line up with TRBD2. Germline CDR1 is SGHRS and CDR2 is YFSETQ. J gave up 2 bases and V 2 bases, and 4 bases lay outside the gene matches. The CDR3 is made up of 15 amino acids. In nucleotides, the CDR3 is TGCGCCAGCAGCTTAGCGGGAGTTACCACAGATACGCAGTATTTT. As protein: CASSLAGVTTDTQYF.

The chain recombines TRBV23-1 with TRBJ2-2; D perhaps matches TRBD2 (6 bases). TRBV23-1 is an open reading frame whose function is uncertain. The CDR3 length is 18 residues. The CDR3 here is CPPRQPGVGVKNTGELFF. Written as DNA, the CDR3 is TGCCCCCCCCGTCAACCGGGGGTAGGGGTAAAGAACACCGGGGAGCTGTTTTTT.

This clone was detected a few times. V is TRBV30 and J is TRBJ2-3, with D possibly matching TRBD2 (6 bases). This CDR3 is built from 15 residues. CDR1 and CDR2 from the germline V gene are GTSNPN and SVGIG (reference sequence). V was cut by 2 bases and J by 1 base, with 13 bases left in between. The CDR3 loop reads CAWSLGGDGTDTQYF. The CDR3 DNA reads as TGTGCCTGGAGTTTGGGGGGAGATGGCACAGATACGCAGTATTTT.

The chain combines TRBV7-2 with TRBJ2-2, with a possible D match to TRBD2 (5 bases). The CDR3 loop spans 16 amino acids. V shed 5 bases and J shed 7 bases, with 20 bases lying between them. The germline V gene encodes CDR1 SGHTA and CDR2 FQGNSA. CDR3 sequence (DNA): TGTGCCAGCAGCGTTGCAAGGCGGGCCTTTGGCGGGGAGCTGTTTTTT. Translation: CASSVARRAFGGELFF.

The V and J genes are TRBV15 and TRBJ1-1; D possibly corresponds to TRBD1 (5 bases). The germline V gene encodes CDR1 LNHNV and CDR2 YYDKDF (reference sequence). Trimming pared 3 bases from V and 8 bases from J, leaving 10 bases between. This CDR3 contains 12 residues. The CDR3 loop reads CATSRVPGEAFF. CDR3 DNA: TGTGCCACCAGCAGGGTTCCAGGGGAAGCTTTCTTT.

The rearrangement joins TRBV6-6 to TRBJ1-5; 10 bases line up with TRBD1. There are 15 residues in the CDR3. V lost 3 bases to trimming and J lost 2 bases; unmatched junction nucleotides: 1. Germline CDR1 MNHNY, CDR2 SVGAGI (reference sequence). The CDR3 loop is CASSYGTGGNQPQHF. CDR3 DNA sequence: TGTGCCAGCAGTTATGGGACAGGGGGCAATCAGCCCCAGCATTTT.

The V gene is TRBV9, the J gene TRBJ2-1, with a weak D call TRBD2 (6 bases). CDR1 and CDR2 (germline): SGDLS, YYNGEE. V was trimmed by 2 bases and J by 10 bases, leaving 10 bases between them. The CDR3 runs to 12 residues. Here the CDR3 DNA reads TGTGCCAGCAGCGTGACTAGTCGCGAGCAGTTCTTC. Its protein product is CASSVTSREQFF.

The chain carries TRBV7-9 and TRBJ1-1; D is perhaps TRBD1 (6 bases). This CDR3 region has 13 residues. V was pared by 2 bases and J by 8 bases, with 12 bases between. Germline loops: CDR1 SEHNR, CDR2 FQNEAQ (reference sequence). Here the CDR3 reads CASSLLSTGEAFF. The CDR3 nucleotides are TGTGCCAGCAGCTTACTTTCCACAGGGGAAGCTTTCTTT.

Only one count was recorded for this clone. The chain combines TRBV25-1 with TRBJ1-6; D ambiguous. Between the trimmed V and J ends, which lost 3 bases and 7 bases, there was a span of 10 bases. The CDR3 runs 14 residues. Germline V lookup: CDR1 MGHDK, CDR2 SYGVNS. CDR3 amino acids: CASSDVQFNSPLHF. As DNA, the CDR3 is TGTGCCAGCAGTGACGTGCAGTTCAATTCACCCCTCCACTTT.

The rearrangement joins TRBV27 to TRBJ2-1; tentatively, D is TRBD2 (5 bases). The CDR3 has 11 residues. CDR1 is MNHEY and CDR2 is SMNVEV in the germline V gene (reference sequence). V lost 3 bases to trimming and J lost 8 bases, with 5 bases between them. The CDR3 DNA reads as TGTGCCAGCAGTTTGAGGGATGAGCAGTTCTTC. Translation gives CASSLRDEQFF.

This clone was seen just once. The chain links TRBV9 to TRBJ2-6; no definite D call. Germline CDR1 and CDR2: SGDLS and YYNGEE. The ends were cut back, 0 bases at V and 4 bases at J, with 8 bases in the middle. The CDR3 length is 15 residues. This CDR3 reads CASSVELAGANVLTF. CDR3 nucleotide sequence: TGTGCCAGCAGCGTAGAGTTGGCCGGGGCCAACGTCCTGACTTTC.

The V call is TRBV7-2, the J call TRBJ2-7, with TRBD2 matching 7 bases. V trimming: 8 bases; J trimming: 2 bases; junction bases outside the gene matches: 6. The CDR3 consists of 13 residues. Germline V gene data show CDR1 as SGHTA and CDR2 as FQGNSA. CDR3 protein: CASEAGEAYEQYF. Here the CDR3 DNA reads TGTGCCAGCGAGGCGGGAGAGGCCTACGAGCAGTACTTC. The variable domain in full, completed from reference TRBV7-2 and TRBJ2-7, reads GAGVSQSPSNKVTEKGKDVELRCDPISGHTALYWYRQSLGQGLEFLIYFQGNSAPDKSGLPSDRFSAERTGGSVSTLTIQRTQQEDSAVYLCASEAGEAYEQYFGPGTRLTVT.